The source of this T cell receptor (beta chain) is a study of cytomegalovirus exposure and HLA in healthy donors. Trimming cost V 6 bases and J 2 bases, with 10 bases left between them. CDR1 is MDHEN and CDR2 is SYDVKM in the germline V gene. The CDR3 totals 13 residues. Primers: 60 Vbeta forward and 13 Jbeta reverse. Sequencing was performed with immunoSEQ multiplex PCR; in TCRdb, only in-frame clones are kept and a portion is missing. The data hold 45,000 to 70,000 clones, with roughly four fifths observed a single time. The chain recombines TRBV28 with TRBJ2-5, with D possibly TRBD2 on 5 matching bases. The sequencing sample was made of PBMCs. The receptor's source is a man aged 45-65 years in good health and CMV-seronegative. The CDR3 sequence is CASSPDSQETQYF. The CDR3 coding sequence is TGTGCCAGCAGCCCGGACTCGCAAGAGACCCAGTACTTC.